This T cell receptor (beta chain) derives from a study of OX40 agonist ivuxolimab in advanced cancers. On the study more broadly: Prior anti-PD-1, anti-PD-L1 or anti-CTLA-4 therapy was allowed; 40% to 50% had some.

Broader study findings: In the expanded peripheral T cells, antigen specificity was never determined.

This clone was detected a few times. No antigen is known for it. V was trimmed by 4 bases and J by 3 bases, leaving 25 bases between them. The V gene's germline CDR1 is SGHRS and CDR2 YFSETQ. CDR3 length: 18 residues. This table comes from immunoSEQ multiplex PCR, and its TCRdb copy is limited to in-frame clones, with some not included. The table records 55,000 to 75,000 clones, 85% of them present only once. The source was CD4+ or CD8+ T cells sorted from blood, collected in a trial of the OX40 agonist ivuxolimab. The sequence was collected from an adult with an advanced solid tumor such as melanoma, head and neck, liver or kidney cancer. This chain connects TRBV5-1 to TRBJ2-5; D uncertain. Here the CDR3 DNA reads TGCGCCAGCAGCATTAGGAGTGGGGTCAAAATTGGAAAAGAGACCCAGTACTTC. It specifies CASSIRSGVKIGKETQYF.